This section outlines one T cell receptor (beta chain) sequence together with its context. This entry comes from a study of patients and donors after allogeneic stem cell transplantation. TCRdb itself ran the RT-PCR reads through MiXCR, one entry per CDR3 protein. The data contain 390,000 or so distinct CDR3 sequences, approximately 16% of them singletons. The germline CDR1 and CDR2 sequences are MNHEY and SVGEGT. The V and J ends lost 2 bases and 4 bases respectively, with 11 bases between them. The CDR3 is 14 residues long. The TCR originated in a human donor who was either an allogeneic HSCT recipient or a stem cell or donor lymphocyte infusion donor (not recorded which). It is not recorded whose cells these are; they may come from a transplant donor. Sample: blood, either unsorted or a sorted T cell fraction (not recorded which). The rearrangement links TRBV6-2 or TRBV6-3 to TRBJ1-1, with a tentative D call TRBD1 (5 bases). CDR3 in amino acids: CASSYRGGITEAFF. The CDR3 region has the DNA TGTGCCAGCAGTTACAGGGGAGGAATCACTGAAGCTTTCTTT.